A single sample is the source of the 7 T cell receptor beta chains below, sequenced in a study of radiotherapy plus CTLA-4 blockade in lung cancer. Method: immunoSEQ multiplex PCR; TCRdb's copy keeps in-frame clones and lacks some. Altogether 43,000 or so clones are present, approximately 62% being singletons, with the ten largest covering about 18%. The input for sequencing was peripheral blood, taken from a patient treated with radiotherapy plus ipilimumab. The receptors shown here come from a human donor with non-small cell lung cancer who had a partial response to radiotherapy plus ipilimumab.

As for this clone: Other DNA sequences from this sample encode an identical CDR3 as well. V is TRBV14 and J is TRBJ2-1; 8 positions match TRBD2. The V and J ends lost 1 base and 5 bases, in that order; junction bases with no gene match: 4. This CDR3 is 15 amino acids long. Germline assignment: CDR1 SGHDN and CDR2 FVKESK. The DNA for the CDR3 is TGTGCCAGCAGCCAAGCAGCGGGGGCAAACAATGAGCAGTTCTTC. Translation gives CASSQAAGANNEQFF.

The V call is TRBV29-1, the J call TRBJ1-1; D is possibly TRBD1 (5 bases). CDR1 SQVTM and CDR2 ANQGSEA come from the germline V gene. Trimming removed 6 bases at V and 3 bases at J, with 11 bases between. The CDR3 totals 12 residues. CDR3 nucleotides: TGCAGCGTAGGCCGGGGGGACACTGAAGCTTTCTTT. Protein: CSVGRGDTEAFF.

The rearrangement joins TRBV11-2 to TRBJ1-5, with D tentatively TRBD1 (5 bases). Germline loops: CDR1 SGHAT, CDR2 FQNNGV. Trimming removed 1 base from V and 6 bases from J, with 10 bases in between. This CDR3 is built from 14 residues. The CDR3 reads CASSLGIGAQPQHF. In DNA form, the CDR3 reads TGTGCCAGCAGCTTAGGTATAGGGGCTCAGCCCCAGCATTTT.

The rearrangement joins TRBV7-8 to TRBJ1-2; D is uncertain. This CDR3 region has 12 residues. Trimming removed 5 bases at V and 8 bases at J, with 12 bases between. Germline lookup yields CDR1 SGHVS and CDR2 FQNEAQ. The CDR3 DNA sequence: TGTGCCAGCAGCCTTGACTGGAGCGGCTACACCTTC. Residues: CASSLDWSGYTF.

This chain joins TRBV5-1 and TRBJ1-1; D gene ambiguous. With 3 bases removed from V and 5 bases from J, the gap between germline ends came to 14 bases. This CDR3 contains 14 residues. The germline gives CDR1 SGHRS, CDR2 YFSETQ. The DNA for the CDR3 is TGCGCCAGCAGCTCCGCCACACGCCAGACTGAAGCTTTCTTT. This translates into CASSSATRQTEAFF.

This clone was counted between two and nine times. The chain has TRBV15 and TRBJ2-2; 10 bases fit TRBD1. The CDR3 runs 15 residues. Trimming cost V 2 bases and J 6 bases; bases outside gene matches: 3. Germline V gives CDR1 LNHNV, CDR2 YYDKDF (reference sequence). CDR3 DNA: TGTGCCACCAGCAGAACCGGACAGGGGGCCGGGGAGCTGTTTTTT. Encoded protein: CATSRTGQGAGELFF.

The V call is TRBV5-1, the J call TRBJ2-2, with TRBD2 identical over 9 bases. This CDR3 region has 16 residues. Germline CDR1 SGHRS, CDR2 YFSETQ. Trimming removed 2 bases from V and 4 bases from J; junction bases left unmatched: 6. This CDR3 is CASSFFAGGITGELFF. CDR3 coding DNA: TGCGCCAGCAGCTTCTTCGCGGGAGGGATCACCGGGGAGCTGTTTTTT.